These 20 T cell receptor beta chains share one sample of origin, sequenced in a study of T cell changes during pregnancy in multiple sclerosis. Sequenced by immunoSEQ multiplex PCR; TCRdb stores in-frame clones only, minus some. Of about 69,000 clones listed, roughly 88% are singletons. This specimen consisted of peripheral blood, obtained in the third trimester of pregnancy. All receptors come from a female donor with multiple sclerosis, enrolled in a pregnancy study.

V and J are TRBV5-6 and TRBJ2-7; D unclear. CDR1 and CDR2 (germline): SGHDT, YYEEEE. The CDR3 consists of 13 residues. The V and J ends lost 4 bases and 1 base respectively, with 9 bases between them. CDR3 protein: CASSSFLSYEQYF. The CDR3 nucleotides read TGTGCCAGCAGCAGTTTTCTATCCTACGAGCAGTACTTC.

This clone was detected only once. This chain uses TRBV10-3 with TRBJ2-3; 7 bases line up with TRBD1. CDR3 size: 14 residues. V lost 10 bases, J lost 4 bases, and 11 bases stayed unmatched. Germline CDR1 is ENHRY and CDR2 is SYGVKD. CDR3 residues: CATYRGEGSDTQYF. Here the CDR3 DNA reads TGTGCCACCTACAGGGGCGAAGGGTCAGATACGCAGTATTTT.

The CDR3 nucleotides are TGTGCCAGCAGCCAGGGGTCACGGAACACTGAAGCTTTCTTT. The encoded protein is CASSQGSRNTEAFF. This chain connects TRBV5-4 to TRBJ1-1, with TRBD1 as a possible D gene (6 bases). The germline CDR1 and CDR2 sequences are SGHNT and YYREEE (reference sequence). The CDR3 length is 14 residues. The germline V and J ends were trimmed by 4 bases and 1 base, with 11 bases remaining between them.

CDR3 residues: CASSLGQGPTEAFF. CDR3 sequence (DNA): TGTGCCAGCAGCTTAGGACAGGGCCCCACTGAAGCTTTCTTT. V is TRBV11-2 and J is TRBJ1-1; 7 nucleotides agree with TRBD1. The V and J ends lost 1 base and 4 bases, in that order; junction bases with no gene match: 3. Per germline, CDR1 SGHAT and CDR2 FQNNGV. The CDR3 is 14 residues long.

The gene calls are TRBV7-2 and TRBJ1-2; D uncertain. Trimming cost V 5 bases and J 2 bases, with 9 bases left between them. The germline gives CDR1 SGHTA, CDR2 FQGNSA. CDR3 length equals 13 residues. The DNA for the CDR3 is TGTGCCAGCAGCCCGACGCGGAACTATGGCTACACCTTC. It translates to CASSPTRNYGYTF.

The gene calls are TRBV7-2 and TRBJ1-6; 7 positions agree with TRBD1. Trimming removed 3 bases from V and 10 bases from J; junction bases left unmatched: 9. Germline lookup yields CDR1 SGHTA and CDR2 FQGNSA. The CDR3 is made up of 15 amino acids. The CDR3, as DNA: TGTGCCAGCAGCTTCGGACAGGCCAGCGCATCACCCCTCCACTTT. This encodes CASSFGQASASPLHF.

The V and J genes are TRBV5-1 and TRBJ1-1; no clear D gene. The CDR3 has 14 amino acids. Trimming removed 0 bases from V and 2 bases from J, with 8 bases in between. Germline V gene lookup returns CDR1 SGHRS and CDR2 YFSETQ. The CDR3 reads CASSLVGVNTEAFF. The CDR3 DNA reads as TGCGCCAGCAGCTTGGTCGGGGTTAACACTGAAGCTTTCTTT.

CDR3 amino acids: CASSQGTSGADTQYF. The CDR3 region has the DNA TGTGCCAGCAGCCAAGGGACTAGCGGTGCAGATACGCAGTATTTT. The genes are TRBV4-2 and TRBJ2-3; TRBD2 aligns across 10 bases. Germline CDR1 LGHNA, CDR2 YNFKEQ. V lost 1 base, J lost 4 bases, and 2 bases stayed unmatched. This CDR3 contains 15 residues.

The chain joins TRBV10-2 to TRBJ1-4; D is undetermined. V lost 3 bases and J lost 5, with 16 bases in between. The CDR3 is 16 residues long. CDR1 WSHSY and CDR2 SAAADI come from the germline V gene. The CDR3 sequence is CASSDLVAGLNEKLFF. CDR3 sequence (DNA): TGCGCCAGCAGTGATCTCGTAGCCGGATTAAATGAAAAACTGTTTTTT.

The genes are TRBV9 and TRBJ2-5; TRBD2 matches at 8 bases. This CDR3 has 16 amino acids. CDR1 and CDR2 from the germline V gene are SGDLS and YYNGEE. Germline trimming cut 0 bases from V and 5 bases from J; bases unmatched to any gene: 9. CDR3 nucleotide sequence: TGTGCCAGCAGCGTAGCTGGCGGGGGGTTCCGGGAGACCCAGTACTTC. Translating gives CASSVAGGGFRETQYF.

J is TRBJ2-7 and V is TRBV10-2; possible D gene TRBD1, 7 bases. The germline V gene encodes CDR1 WSHSY and CDR2 SAAADI. V gave up 7 bases and J gave up 4 bases, with 20 bases separating them. The CDR3 loop spans 15 amino acids. The CDR3 loop reads CASKLSGGNWYEQYF. Written as DNA, the CDR3 is TGCGCCAGCAAGTTGTCAGGGGGGAATTGGTACGAGCAGTACTTC.

CDR3 bases: TGTGCCAGCAGCCAGACTAGCGGCACAGATACGCAGTATTTT. This encodes CASSQTSGTDTQYF. The V and J genes are TRBV9 and TRBJ2-3, with TRBD2 matching 8 bases. The CDR3 contains 14 residues. J gave up 1 base and V 4 bases, and 2 bases lay outside the gene matches. Germline V gene lookup returns CDR1 SGDLS and CDR2 YYNGEE.

The rearrangement joins TRBV9 to TRBJ1-6; 7 nucleotides align to TRBD1. CDR1 and CDR2 from the germline V gene are SGDLS and YYNGEE. Germline trimming cut 0 bases from V and 5 bases from J; bases unmatched to any gene: 5. CDR3 length: 16 residues. The CDR3 nucleotides read TGTGCCAGCAGCGTAGATGGAGGGGGCAATAATTCACCCCTCCACTTT. It specifies CASSVDGGGNNSPLHF. Full variable domain (rest looked up from reference TRBV9 and TRBJ1-6): DSGVTQTPKHLITATGQRVTLRCSPRSGDLSVYWYQQSLDQGLQFLIQYYNGEERAKGNILERFSAQQFPDLHSELNLSSLELGDSALYFCASSVDGGGNNSPLHFGNGTRLTVT.

This clone was detected only once. This chain joins TRBV7-3 and TRBJ2-3; the D is unclear. The CDR3 loop spans 14 amino acids. CDR1 is SGHTA and CDR2 is FQGTGA in the germline V gene. V was trimmed by 1 base and J by 2 bases, leaving 7 bases between them. The DNA for the CDR3 is TGTGCCAGCAGCTTAAGTGGCCCCACAGATACGCAGTATTTT. Translated, it gives CASSLSGPTDTQYF.

The V and J genes are TRBV11-1 and TRBJ1-6; D gene uncertain. V lost 5 bases and J 12 bases, leaving 20 bases between the germline ends. The length of the CDR3 is 15 residues. CDR1 and CDR2 (germline): SGHAT, FQDESV (reference sequence). The CDR3 DNA reads TGTGCCAGCAGCCCCGGCGTGTCAGGCTTGGAACCCCTCCACTTT. The encoded protein is CASSPGVSGLEPLHF.

This rearrangement joins TRBV9 to TRBJ1-2; D ambiguous. V was clipped by 0 bases and J by 8 bases, with 14 bases between them. CDR3 length: 14 amino acids. CDR1 and CDR2 from the germline V gene are SGDLS and YYNGEE. The CDR3 region has the DNA TGTGCCAGCAGCGTAGTCGTTTACGAGAGGGGCTACACCTTC. The encoded protein is CASSVVVYERGYTF.

The rearrangement uses TRBV7-9 and TRBJ1-4; TRBD1 aligns across 11 bases. CDR1 and CDR2 from the germline V gene are SEHNR and FQNEAQ (reference sequence). The length of the CDR3 is 18 residues. The V and J ends lost 2 bases and 7 bases, in that order; junction bases with no gene match: 12. For the CDR3, the DNA is TGTGCCAGCAGCTTATACCCAAATCCCGGGACAGGGGGTGAAAAACTGTTTTTT. It specifies CASSLYPNPGTGGEKLFF.

The genes are TRBV7-9 and TRBJ2-7, with a possible D match to TRBD1 (6 bases). Germline V lookup: CDR1 SEHNR, CDR2 FQNEAQ (reference sequence). V was trimmed by 5 bases and J by 0 bases, leaving 11 bases between them. The CDR3 sequence is 14 residues long. The chain's CDR3 is CASSRDTLSYEQYF. CDR3 in DNA: TGTGCCAGCAGCCGGGACACCCTCTCCTACGAGCAGTACTTC.

J is TRBJ1-4 and V is TRBV20-1; TRBD1 might be the D (5 bases). Germline CDR1 is DFQATT and CDR2 is SNEGSKA (reference sequence). The V end lost 6 bases, the J end lost 10 bases, and 12 bases lay between the germline ends. The CDR3 covers 11 residues. In DNA, the CDR3 is TGCAGTGCCATGAATAGGGGAAAACTGTTTTTT. It encodes CSAMNRGKLFF.

This rearrangement joins TRBV28 to TRBJ1-6; 11 bases are shared with TRBD1. The CDR3 sequence is 19 residues long. The V segment lost 7 bases and the J segment 0 bases; nucleotides outside the gene matches: 11. Germline CDR1 reads MDHEN; CDR2 reads SYDVKM. CDR3 residues: CASIHGQGAPSSYNSPLHF. Written as DNA, the CDR3 is TGTGCCAGCATTCACGGACAGGGGGCACCTAGCTCCTATAATTCACCCCTCCACTTT.